This T cell receptor beta chain was sequenced for a study of shared clonotypes between healthy human individuals. To note about this clone: Its specificity is unknown.

Libraries were prepared by immunoSEQ multiplex PCR; TCRdb keeps only in-frame clonotypes and omits some of them. The table shows some 650,000 clones, with around 97% occurring only once. Study results and limitations: Generation of non-shared clonotypes was less probable than generation of clonotypes shared by all four donors. Expectations were that clonotype sharing among donors would be affected by sequencing depth.

Both subsets, CD45RA+ naive and CD45RA-negative memory, were split from the CD4+ cells. The sample consisted of naive CD4+ T cells sorted from blood. Subset denoted: CD45RA+ positively selected. The source of this sequence is a woman in her 30s in good health.

The CDR3 DNA is TGTGCCACCTGTCCGGGACAGGGTATTAATTCACCCCTCCACTTT. This encodes CATCPGQGINSPLHF. V gene TRBV28 combines with J gene TRBJ1-6, with 9 bases lining up with TRBD1. This CDR3 has 15 amino acids. From germline, CDR1 is MDHEN and CDR2 SYDVKM. After removal of 10 bases from V and 6 bases from J, the junction contained 10 bases not matched to a gene.